Described below is a single TCR beta chain sequence and its context. Its target is unknown. TCRdb analysed the 5' RACE reads with MiXCR anew, one entry per CDR3 protein. The data show 350,000 to 450,000 distinct CDR3 sequences, about 18% seen once. The data were taken from a study of identical twins. Study observations and caveats: Low generation probability was overrepresented in out-of-frame alpha sequences shared by twins.

The CDR3 spans 14 residues. Germline V gives CDR1 DFQATT, CDR2 SNEGSKA (reference sequence). Trimming removed 2 bases from V and 4 bases from J; junction bases left unmatched: 5. The sequenced sample was naive T cells sorted from blood. This TCR derives from a man aged 45-65 years in good health. V gene TRBV20-1 combines with J gene TRBJ2-1; TRBD2 aligns across 7 bases. The CDR3 sequence is CSARRGTKYNEQFF. CDR3 in DNA: TGCAGTGCTAGACGAGGGACTAAGTACAATGAGCAGTTCTTC.